This T cell receptor beta chain was identified in a study of blood T cell repertoires in COVID-19. In the original analysis: Reference gene primer amplification gave nucleated cell count estimates. Assay: immunoSEQ multiplex PCR; the TCRdb copy retains only in-frame clones and omits some. V, J and clone size are taken as reported in that table, and D and trimming were inferred from the DNA itself. The table records a few hundred thousand clones, around 89% of them present only once. V was trimmed by 2 bases and J by 2 bases, leaving 8 bases between them. Germline CDR1 and CDR2: LGHDT and YNNKEL (reference sequence). The length of the CDR3 is 14 residues.

The V gene is TRBV3-1 (or the pseudogene TRBV3-2), the J gene TRBJ2-3; D not resolved. The sample comprised peripheral blood. The clonotype was recovered from a man aged 70 or older with acute or convalescent COVID-19. CDR3 DNA: TGTGCCAGCAGCCAACAAGCCGTCACAGATACGCAGTATTTT. Translation gives CASSQQAVTDTQYF.